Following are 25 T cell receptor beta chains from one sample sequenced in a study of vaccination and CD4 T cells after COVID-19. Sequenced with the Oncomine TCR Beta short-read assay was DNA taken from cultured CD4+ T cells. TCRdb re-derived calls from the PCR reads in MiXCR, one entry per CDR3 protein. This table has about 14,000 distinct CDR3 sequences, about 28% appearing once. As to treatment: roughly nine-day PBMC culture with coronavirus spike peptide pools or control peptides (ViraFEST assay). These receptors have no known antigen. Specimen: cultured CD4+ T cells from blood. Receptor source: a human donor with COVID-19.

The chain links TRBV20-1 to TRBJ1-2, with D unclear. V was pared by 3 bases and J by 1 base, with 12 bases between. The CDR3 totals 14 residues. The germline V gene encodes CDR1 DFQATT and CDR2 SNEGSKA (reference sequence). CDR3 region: CSARPDQFNYGYTF. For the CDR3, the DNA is TGCAGTGCTAGGCCAGACCAGTTTAACTATGGCTACACCTTC.

The CDR3 protein is CASSIQGGGQPQHF. CDR3 in DNA: TGTGCCAGCAGTATACAGGGGGGCGGGCAGCCCCAGCATTTT. The V and J genes are TRBV12-3 or TRBV12-4 and TRBJ1-5; TRBD1 aligns across 8 bases. This CDR3 contains 14 residues. J lost 7 bases, V lost 5 bases, and 7 bases had no gene match.

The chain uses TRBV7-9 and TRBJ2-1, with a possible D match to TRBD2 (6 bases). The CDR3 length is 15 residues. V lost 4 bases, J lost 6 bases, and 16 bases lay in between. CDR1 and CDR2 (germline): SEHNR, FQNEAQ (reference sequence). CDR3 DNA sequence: TGTGCCAGCAGCTCAATCGGGGGTCCTGGCAATGAGCAGTTCTTC. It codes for CASSSIGGPGNEQFF.

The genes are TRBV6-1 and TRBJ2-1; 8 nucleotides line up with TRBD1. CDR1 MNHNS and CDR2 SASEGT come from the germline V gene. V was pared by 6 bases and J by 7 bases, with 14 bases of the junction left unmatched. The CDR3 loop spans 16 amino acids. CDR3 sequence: CASSWTGPRVENEQFF. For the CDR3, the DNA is TGTGCCAGCAGCTGGACAGGGCCCAGGGTAGAAAATGAGCAGTTCTTC.

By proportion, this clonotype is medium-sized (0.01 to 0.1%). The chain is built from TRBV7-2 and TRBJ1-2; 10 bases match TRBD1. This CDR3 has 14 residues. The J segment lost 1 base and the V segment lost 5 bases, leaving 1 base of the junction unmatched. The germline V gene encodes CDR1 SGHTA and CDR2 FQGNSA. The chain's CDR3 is CASSRTGGNYGYTF. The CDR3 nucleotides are TGTGCCAGCAGCCGGACAGGGGGTAACTATGGCTACACCTTC.

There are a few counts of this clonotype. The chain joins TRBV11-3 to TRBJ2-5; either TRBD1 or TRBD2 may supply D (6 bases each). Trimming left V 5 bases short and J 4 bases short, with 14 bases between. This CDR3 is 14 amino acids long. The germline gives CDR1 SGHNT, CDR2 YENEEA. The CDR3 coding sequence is TGTGCCAGCAGCCTCCGGGGGCGTTCAGAGACCCAGTACTTC. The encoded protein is CASSLRGRSETQYF.

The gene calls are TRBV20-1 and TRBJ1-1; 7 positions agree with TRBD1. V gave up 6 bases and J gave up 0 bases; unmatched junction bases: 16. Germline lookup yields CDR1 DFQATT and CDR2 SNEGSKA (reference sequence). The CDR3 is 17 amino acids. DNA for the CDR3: TGCAGTGCCCCCGGCGGAGGGACAGCGCGATTGAACACTGAAGCTTTCTTT. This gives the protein CSAPGGGTARLNTEAFF.

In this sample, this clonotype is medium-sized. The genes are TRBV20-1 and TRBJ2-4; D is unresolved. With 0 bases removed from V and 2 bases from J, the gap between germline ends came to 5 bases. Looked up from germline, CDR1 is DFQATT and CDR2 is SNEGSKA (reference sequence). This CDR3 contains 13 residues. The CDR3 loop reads CSARDLTKNIQYF. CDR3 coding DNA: TGCAGTGCTAGAGACCTGACCAAAAACATTCAGTACTTC.

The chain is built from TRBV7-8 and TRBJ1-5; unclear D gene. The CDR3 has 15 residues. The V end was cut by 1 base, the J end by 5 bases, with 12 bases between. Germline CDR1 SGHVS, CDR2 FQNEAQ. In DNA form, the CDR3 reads TGTGCCAGCAGCTTAGAGGGTCGCGGGCATCAGCCCCAGCATTTT. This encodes CASSLEGRGHQPQHF.

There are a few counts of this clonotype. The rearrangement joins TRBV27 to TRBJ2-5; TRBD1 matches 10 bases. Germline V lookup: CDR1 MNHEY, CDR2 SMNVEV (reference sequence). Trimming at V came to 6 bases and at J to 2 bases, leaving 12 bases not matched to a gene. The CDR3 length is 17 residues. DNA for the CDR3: TGTGCCAGCAGACACCTCATTGGGACAGGGGATCAAGAGACCCAGTACTTC. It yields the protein CASRHLIGTGDQETQYF.

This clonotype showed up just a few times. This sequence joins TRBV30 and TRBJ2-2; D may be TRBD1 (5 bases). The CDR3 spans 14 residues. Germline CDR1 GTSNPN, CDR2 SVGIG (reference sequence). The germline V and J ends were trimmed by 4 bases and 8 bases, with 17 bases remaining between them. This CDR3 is CAWNDLAGKGELFF. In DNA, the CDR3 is TGTGCCTGGAACGATCTTGCAGGGAAAGGGGAGCTGTTTTTT.

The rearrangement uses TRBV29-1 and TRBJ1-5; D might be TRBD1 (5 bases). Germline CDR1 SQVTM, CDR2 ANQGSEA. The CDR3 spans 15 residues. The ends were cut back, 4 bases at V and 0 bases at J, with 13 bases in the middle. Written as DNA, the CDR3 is TGCAGCGTTGCTGGGGGTGGGGGTAGCAATCAGCCCCAGCATTTT. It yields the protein CSVAGGGGSNQPQHF.

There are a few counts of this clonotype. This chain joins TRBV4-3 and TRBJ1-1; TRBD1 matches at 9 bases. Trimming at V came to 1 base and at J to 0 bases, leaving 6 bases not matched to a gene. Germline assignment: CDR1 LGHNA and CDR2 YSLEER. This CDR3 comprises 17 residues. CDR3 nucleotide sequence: TGCGCCAGCAGCCAAGGGGCCGGGACAGGGATGAACACTGAAGCTTTCTTT. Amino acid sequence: CASSQGAGTGMNTEAFF.

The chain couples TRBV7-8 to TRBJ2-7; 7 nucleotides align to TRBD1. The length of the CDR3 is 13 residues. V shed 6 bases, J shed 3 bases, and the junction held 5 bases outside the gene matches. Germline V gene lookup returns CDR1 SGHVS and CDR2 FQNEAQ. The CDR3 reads CASSRDRNYEQYF. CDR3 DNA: TGTGCCAGCAGTAGGGACAGAAACTACGAGCAGTACTTC.

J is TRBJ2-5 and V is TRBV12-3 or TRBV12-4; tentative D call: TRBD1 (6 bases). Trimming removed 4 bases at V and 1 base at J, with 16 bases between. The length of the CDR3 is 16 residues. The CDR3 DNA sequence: TGTGCCAGCAGTTCAGGCCTAGGACAGCTCCAAGAGACCCAGTACTTC. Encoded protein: CASSSGLGQLQETQYF.

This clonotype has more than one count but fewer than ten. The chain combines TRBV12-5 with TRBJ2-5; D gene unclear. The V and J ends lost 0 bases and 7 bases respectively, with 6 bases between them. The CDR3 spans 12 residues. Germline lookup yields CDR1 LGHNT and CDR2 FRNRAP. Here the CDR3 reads CASGLVGRTQYF. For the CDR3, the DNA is TGTGCTAGTGGTTTGGTAGGAAGGACCCAGTACTTC.

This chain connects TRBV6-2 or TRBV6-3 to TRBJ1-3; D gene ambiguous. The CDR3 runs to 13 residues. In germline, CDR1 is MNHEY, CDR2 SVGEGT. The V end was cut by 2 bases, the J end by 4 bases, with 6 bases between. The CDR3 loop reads CASSYGVGNTIYF. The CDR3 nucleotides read TGTGCCAGCAGTTACGGCGTCGGAAACACCATATATTTT.

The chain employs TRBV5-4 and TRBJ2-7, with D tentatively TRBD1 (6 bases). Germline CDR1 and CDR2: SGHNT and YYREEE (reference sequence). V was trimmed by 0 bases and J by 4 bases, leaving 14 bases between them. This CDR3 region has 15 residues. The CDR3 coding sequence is TGTGCCAGCAGCTTGGAGGGGACATCTGGTTACGAGCAGTACTTC. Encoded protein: CASSLEGTSGYEQYF.

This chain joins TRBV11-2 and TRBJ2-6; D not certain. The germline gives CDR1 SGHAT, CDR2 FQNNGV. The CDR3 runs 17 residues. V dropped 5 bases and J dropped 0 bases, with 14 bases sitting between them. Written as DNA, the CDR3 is TGTGCCAGCAGCCAATGGCAGGTAGACTCTGGGGCCAACGTCCTGACTTTC. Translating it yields CASSQWQVDSGANVLTF.

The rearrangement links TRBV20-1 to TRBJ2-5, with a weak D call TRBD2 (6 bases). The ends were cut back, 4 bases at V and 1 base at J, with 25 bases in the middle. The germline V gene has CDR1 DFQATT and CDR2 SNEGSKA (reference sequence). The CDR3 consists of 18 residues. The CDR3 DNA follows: TGCAGTGCTATCAACCACCGAGGAGGCGGGGCCACCCAAGAGACCCAGTACTTC. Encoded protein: CSAINHRGGGATQETQYF.

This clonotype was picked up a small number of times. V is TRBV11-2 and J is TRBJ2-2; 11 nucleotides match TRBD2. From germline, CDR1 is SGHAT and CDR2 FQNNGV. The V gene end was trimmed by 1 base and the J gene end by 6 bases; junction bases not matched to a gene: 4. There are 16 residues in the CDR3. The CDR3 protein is CASSLVLAGGPGELFF. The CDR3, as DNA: TGTGCCAGCAGCTTAGTCCTAGCGGGGGGTCCCGGGGAGCTGTTTTTT.

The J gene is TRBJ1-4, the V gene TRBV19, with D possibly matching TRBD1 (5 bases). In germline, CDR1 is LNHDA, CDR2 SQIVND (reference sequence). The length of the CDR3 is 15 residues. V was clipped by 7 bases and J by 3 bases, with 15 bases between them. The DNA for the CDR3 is TGTGCCAGTACGCCCTCGGGGGGATCTAATGAAAAACTGTTTTTT. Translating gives CASTPSGGSNEKLFF.

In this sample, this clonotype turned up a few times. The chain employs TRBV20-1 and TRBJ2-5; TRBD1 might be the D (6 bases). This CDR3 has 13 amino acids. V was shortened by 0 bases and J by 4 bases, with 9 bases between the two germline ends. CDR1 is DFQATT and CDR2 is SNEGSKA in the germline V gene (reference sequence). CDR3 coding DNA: TGCAGTGCTAGAGATGAACAGGGAGAGACCCAGTACTTC. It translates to CSARDEQGETQYF.

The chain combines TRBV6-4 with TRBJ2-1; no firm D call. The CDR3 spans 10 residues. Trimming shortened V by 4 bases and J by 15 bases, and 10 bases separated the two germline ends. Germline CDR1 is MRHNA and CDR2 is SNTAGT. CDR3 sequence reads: CASSGRWTFF. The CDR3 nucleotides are TGTGCCAGCAGTGGCCGGTGGACGTTCTTC.

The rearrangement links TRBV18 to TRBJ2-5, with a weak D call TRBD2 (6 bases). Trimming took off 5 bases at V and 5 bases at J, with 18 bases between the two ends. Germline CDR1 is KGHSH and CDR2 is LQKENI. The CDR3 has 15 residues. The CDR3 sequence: CASSKTTSFDETQYF. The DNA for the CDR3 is TGTGCCAGCTCAAAGACTACTAGCTTTGACGAGACCCAGTACTTC.